These T cell receptor beta chains were read from a single sample in a study of persistence of HIV-infected CD4 T cells. These receptors' targets are unknown. Measured with immunoSEQ multiplex PCR; TCRdb has only the in-frame clones, and not every one. The sample holds some 32,000 clones; approximately 80% are singletons and the top ten take 15% to 20%. Sample: CD4+ T cells sorted from PBMCs after approximately 19-hour stimulation, taken from a patient who received antiretroviral therapy. These receptors all come from an adult woman with HIV who was CMV-seropositive. Both conserved end residues are part of each CDR3. The D gene is left open where the match is weak. Clone size is stated in some rows and not others, as once, few, many or a class when expanded.

TRBJ2-7 TRBV19 few TRBD1 TGTGCCAGTTCCGGACAGGGGAGCTCCTACGAGCAGTACTTC CASSGQGSSYEQYF
TRBJ2-4 TRBV28 . . TGTGCCAGCAGTCGGGCCCCGGAAAACATTCAGTACTTC CASSRAPENIQYF
TRBJ2-1 TRBV7-2 . . TGTGCCAGCAGCTTAGATGGGGGTTCTAGAGCCAATGAGCAGTTCTTC CASSLDGGSRANEQFF
TRBJ2-7 TRBV5-6 . TRBD1 TGTGCCAGCAGCTCACTACAGGGGACCATCTCCTACGAGCAGTACTTC CASSSLQGTISYEQYF
TRBJ1-6 TRBV30 few . TGTGCCTGGAGTGTAGGGGGGGCGCAGGATTCACCCCTCCACTTT CAWSVGGAQDSPLHF
TRBJ2-7 TRBV18 . . TGTGCCAGCTCACCACCGTCCTACGAGCAGTACTTC CASSPPSYEQYF
TRBJ2-7 TRBV6-5 . . TGTGCCAGCAGTTACTCGTCCAGAGGAACTTACGAGCAGTACTTC CASSYSSRGTYEQYF
TRBJ1-5 TRBV4-2 . . TGTGCCAGCAGCCAACCAGGGAATCAGCCCCAGCATTTT CASSQPGNQPQHF
TRBJ2-3 TRBV19 once . TGTGCCAGTAGCCCCTTGGCTAGCCACCATACGCAGTATTTT CASSPLASHHTQYF
TRBJ1-5 TRBV5-1 once TRBD1 TGCGCCAGCAGCCCACGGACAGGGAGCAATCAGCCCCAGCATTTT CASSPRTGSNQPQHF
TRBJ1-2 TRBV7-6 . . TGTGCCAGCAGCCTCTCGGTGACCGATTATGGCTACACCTTC CASSLSVTDYGYTF
TRBJ2-5 TRBV7-3 once . TGTGCCAGCAGCTTTGGGCCGGGAGAGACCCAGTACTTC CASSFGPGETQYF
TRBJ2-5 TRBV18 . . TGTGCCAGCTCACCACCGAACAGCCAAGAGACCCAGTACTTC CASSPPNSQETQYF
TRBJ2-5 TRBV5-1 . TRBD2 TGCGCCAGCAGCTTGGTGGGCGGGGGGGAATCGGAGACCCAGTACTTC CASSLVGGGESETQYF
TRBJ1-2 TRBV2 . . TGTGCCAGCAGTGGACAGGCATTTAACTATGGCTACACCTTC CASSGQAFNYGYTF
TRBJ1-4 TRBV5-5 few . TGTGCCAGCAGCTGGGGGGAAACAACTAATGAAAAACTGTTTTTT CASSWGETTNEKLFF